The rows below give T cell receptor beta chains drawn from one sample of a study of shared clonotypes between healthy human individuals. This table comes from immunoSEQ multiplex PCR, and its TCRdb copy is limited to in-frame clones, with some not included. The sample shows some 2.1 million clones, approximately 95% of them seen only once. Input material: naive CD8+ T cells sorted from blood. The receptor set was obtained from a man between 18 and 35 years old in good health. CDR3s include the opening cysteine and the closing phenylalanine or tryptophan. Fields, in order: D gene, J gene, V gene, clone size, CDR3 DNA, CDR3 protein. D genes are given only for firm matches. The size entry is marked missing in some rows and otherwise reads once, few, many or a size class.

-	TRBJ2-7	TRBV2	-	TGTGCCAGCAGTGAATCATCCCCCTCGACGGGGATCTACGAGCAGTACTTC	CASSESSPSTGIYEQYF
TRBD2	TRBJ2-7	TRBV6-1	-	TGTGCCAGCATACTAGCGGGAGTCCACGAGCAGTACTTC	CASILAGVHEQYF
TRBD1	TRBJ2-5	TRBV7-8	once	TGTGCCAGCCGCCTGGCCCCAGGGGGCCTCGAGACCCAGTACTTC	CASRLAPGGLETQYF
-	TRBJ1-6	TRBV19	-	TGTGCCAGTAGTATTGACCGGAGCTCCTATAATTCACCCCTCCACTTT	CASSIDRSSYNSPLHF
-	TRBJ2-3	TRBV5-4	-	TGTGCCAGCAGCGTAGCGGAAACCACAGATACGCAGTATTTT	CASSVAETTDTQYF
-	TRBJ2-7	TRBV6-1	-	TGTGCCAGCAGTGCCTTCCAGCTAACCTACGAGCAGTACTTC	CASSAFQLTYEQYF
-	TRBJ2-7	TRBV7-9	-	TGTGCCAGCAGCTTTCCGGGGATGTGGGAGCAGTACTTC	CASSFPGMWEQYF
TRBD2	TRBJ2-1	TRBV6-5	-	TGTGCCAGCAGCCGACTAGCGGGGCCGCAGGGTGAGCAGTTCTTC	CASSRLAGPQGEQFF
-	TRBJ2-5	TRBV25-1	-	TGTGCCAGCAGTGGGTTGTTGGACAGGGAGGGTGAAGAGACCCAGTACTTC	CASSGLLDREGEETQYF
-	TRBJ1-1	TRBV2	-	TGTGCCAGTTCCGGACAGCCGCTCACTGAAGCTTTCTTT	CASSGQPLTEAFF